Detailed here is one TCR beta chain. This specimen comes from a study of shared clonotypes between healthy human individuals. The CDR3 has 14 residues. Trimming took off 5 bases at V and 3 bases at J, with 11 bases between the two ends. The germline CDR1 and CDR2 sequences are SNHLY and FYNNEI. Participating donors were healthy, HIV-negative adults free of recent acute infections or vaccinations. At deep level, the assay was performed. The authors distributed each subset's genomic DNA evenly over several immunoSEQ plates. Original analysis: Because ImmunoSEQ provided only junction sequences with no quality scores, the filtering differed. TCRdb keeps only in-frame clones here, not all; method: immunoSEQ multiplex PCR. V, J and clone size are those of that table, while D and trimming were read from the DNA. The sample comprises 450,000 to 600,000 clones, 70% to 80% of which are singletons, and roughly 12% rests with the top ten.

The receptor was isolated from a woman in her thirties or forties in good health. Some clones in this sample may be carry-over from other donors' samples. This chain links TRBV2 with TRBJ2-1; possible D gene TRBD2, 5 bases. Sequencing input: PBMCs. CDR3 nucleotide sequence: TGTGCCAGCAGTTCGCTAGCAGGCTACAATGAGCAGTTCTTC. This codes for CASSSLAGYNEQFF.